The 28 T cell receptor beta chains below come from one sample, sequenced in a study of blood T cell repertoires in COVID-19. Method: immunoSEQ multiplex PCR; TCRdb's copy keeps in-frame clones and lacks some. The sample has tens of thousands of clones, 75% to 90% seen once. The sample taken for sequencing was peripheral blood. Source of these receptors: a man aged 35-49 years with COVID-19, enrolled during active disease.

The rearrangement links TRBV5-6 to TRBJ1-1; 8 nucleotides align to TRBD1. Trimming took 7 bases from V and 0 from J; bases not matched to a gene: 5. Germline V lookup: CDR1 SGHDT, CDR2 YYEEEE. The CDR3 is 14 residues long. The CDR3 bases are TGTGCCAGCCTCAGGGGGCATGTGAACACTGAAGCTTTCTTT. Translation: CASLRGHVNTEAFF.

The rearrangement links TRBV29-1 to TRBJ2-5; no reliable D call. V lost 6 bases and J lost 4, with 15 bases in between. The CDR3 is made up of 13 amino acids. Germline CDR1 SQVTM, CDR2 ANQGSEA. The CDR3 sequence: CSVPLNFGETQYF. The CDR3 nucleotides read TGCAGCGTCCCCTTGAACTTCGGAGAGACCCAGTACTTC. Full variable domain (missing parts from reference TRBV29-1 and TRBJ2-5): SAVISQKPSRDICQRGTSLTIQCQVDSQVTMMFWYRQQPGQSLTLIATANQGSEATYESGFVIDKFPISRPNLTFSTLTVSNMSPEDSSIYLCSVPLNFGETQYFGPGTRLLVL.

CDR3 nucleotides: TGCAGTGCTTCAGGGGGGGAGACCCAGTACTTC. Amino acids: CSASGGETQYF. This chain uses TRBV20-1 with TRBJ2-5; weak D call: TRBD1 (7 bases). V lost 5 bases to trimming and J lost 5 bases, with 9 bases between them. Germline V lookup: CDR1 DFQATT, CDR2 SNEGSKA (reference sequence). The CDR3 runs to 11 residues.

The J gene is TRBJ1-1, the V gene TRBV30, with 8 bases identical to TRBD1. CDR1 is GTSNPN and CDR2 is SVGIG in the germline V gene (reference sequence). This CDR3 is built from 12 residues. V trimming: 2 bases; J trimming: 9 bases; junction bases outside the gene matches: 5. CDR3 protein: CAWSFRTGQAFF. The CDR3 DNA reads TGTGCCTGGAGTTTCCGGACAGGGCAAGCTTTCTTT. The full variable domain, with the rest looked up from reference TRBV30 and TRBJ1-1, is SQTIHQWPATLVQPVGSPLSLECTVEGTSNPNLYWYRQAAGRGLQLLFYSVGIGQISSEVPQNLSASRPQDRQFILSSKKLLLSDSGFYLCAWSFRTGQAFFGQGTRLTVV.

This chain joins TRBV9 and TRBJ2-1, with TRBD1 matching 7 bases. Germline lookup yields CDR1 SGDLS and CDR2 YYNGEE. The CDR3 has 15 residues. V lost 0 bases and J lost 3; bases outside the gene matches: 3. CDR3 nucleotide sequence: TGTGCCAGCAGCGTAGTCCCAGGGGGCTACAATGAGCAGTTCTTC. This sequence encodes CASSVVPGGYNEQFF.

On this clone: The junction shows a germline mismatch at one end, possibly a read error. This chain connects TRBV30 to TRBJ1-2; the match to TRBD1 covers 9 bases. The V gene's germline CDR1 is GTSNPN and CDR2 SVGIG (reference sequence). CDR3 size: 12 residues. CDR3 sequence: CGWGTGSSGYTF. CDR3 DNA: TGCGGCTGGGGGACAGGGAGTAGCGGCTACACCTTC. Full variable domain (remainder filled in from reference TRBV30 and TRBJ1-2): SQTIHQWPATLVQPVGSPLSLECTVEGTSNPNLYWYRQAAGRGLQLLFYSVGIGQISSEVPQNLSASRPQDRQFILSSKKLLLSDSGFYLCGWGTGSSGYTFGSGTRLTVV.

This sequence joins TRBV19 and TRBJ1-4; D gene unclear. The V end was cut by 0 bases, the J end by 10 bases, with 9 bases between. The CDR3 is 13 amino acids. In germline, CDR1 is LNHDA, CDR2 SQIVND (reference sequence). This chain's CDR3 is CASSIEGGGKLFF. In nucleotides, the CDR3 is TGTGCCAGTAGTATAGAAGGAGGCGGAAAACTGTTTTTT.

V and J are TRBV2 and TRBJ1-6; D remains unclear. Germline CDR1 and CDR2: SNHLY and FYNNEI. The CDR3 runs 12 residues. The V end lost 0 bases, the J end lost 9 bases, and 3 bases lay between the germline ends. The CDR3 sequence: CASSEAASPLHF. CDR3 sequence (DNA): TGTGCCAGCAGTGAAGCAGCTTCACCCCTCCACTTT.

Turning to this clone: The same CDR3 also results from other DNA sequences found in this sample. This chain uses TRBV19 with TRBJ1-2; maybe TRBD1 (6 bases). The CDR3 is 14 amino acids. Trimming removed 3 bases at V and 2 bases at J, with 10 bases between. Per germline, CDR1 LNHDA and CDR2 SQIVND (reference sequence). The CDR3 coding sequence is TGTGCCAGTAGTATCCGAACAGGGAACTATGGCTACACCTTC. It codes for CASSIRTGNYGYTF. The full variable domain, with the rest looked up from reference TRBV19 and TRBJ1-2, is DGGITQSPKYLFRKEGQNVTLSCEQNLNHDAMYWYRQDPGQGLRLIYYSQIVNDFQKGDIAEGYSVSREKKESFPLTVTSAQKNPTAFYLCASSIRTGNYGYTFGSGTRLTVV.

Points on this clone: The junction shows a germline mismatch at one end, possibly a read error. The J gene is TRBJ2-7, the V gene TRBV28; 7 positions agree with TRBD1. Germline V gene lookup returns CDR1 MDHEN and CDR2 SYDVKM. The length of the CDR3 is 16 residues. The DNA for the CDR3 is TGTGCCAGCAGTTTATCCCTCAGGGGGTTCTCCCACGAGCAGTACTTC. Its translation: CASSLSLRGFSHEQYF.

The chain has TRBV3-1 (or the pseudogene TRBV3-2) and TRBJ1-4, with TRBD1 matching over 8 bases. The CDR3 extends over 13 amino acids. Germline V gives CDR1 LGHDT, CDR2 YNNKEL (reference sequence). The V segment lost 1 base and the J segment 8 bases; nucleotides outside the gene matches: 0. The chain's CDR3 is CASSQGQGEKLFF. In DNA form, the CDR3 reads TGTGCCAGCAGCCAAGGACAGGGGGAAAAACTGTTTTTT.

The CDR3 is CAISTDTYGYTF. CDR3 bases: TGTGCCATCAGTACAGACACATATGGCTACACCTTC. V usage is TRBV10-3 and J usage is TRBJ1-2; no definite D call. V lost 5 bases and J lost 5, with 9 bases in between. This CDR3 is 12 amino acids long. Looked up from germline, CDR1 is ENHRY and CDR2 is SYGVKD.

The V gene is TRBV3-1 (or the pseudogene TRBV3-2), the J gene TRBJ2-3; a possible D gene is TRBD1 (5 bases). CDR1 and CDR2 from the germline V gene are LGHDT and YNNKEL (reference sequence). V was trimmed by 0 bases and J by 7 bases, leaving 8 bases between them. The CDR3 is 13 residues long. The CDR3 sequence: CASSQDWGNTQYF. The DNA of the CDR3 is TGTGCCAGCAGCCAAGATTGGGGCAATACGCAGTATTTT.

V is TRBV6-5 and J is TRBJ1-1, with a weak D call TRBD1 (5 bases). Germline V CDR1 and CDR2: MNHEY, SVGAGI. Trimming pared 6 bases from V and 1 base from J, leaving 12 bases between. This CDR3 is 14 amino acids long. Here the CDR3 DNA reads TGTGCCAGCAGCCCCCTGGGGGGGAACACTGAAGCTTTCTTT. It encodes CASSPLGGNTEAFF.

The chain couples TRBV30 to TRBJ2-4; TRBD2 matches at 7 bases. CDR3 length: 13 amino acids. J lost 5 bases, V lost 2 bases, and 3 bases had no gene match. Germline V lookup: CDR1 GTSNPN, CDR2 SVGIG (reference sequence). CDR3 region: CAWSRGVQNIQYF. The DNA of the CDR3 is TGTGCCTGGAGTCGGGGGGTGCAAAACATTCAGTACTTC.

This CDR3 reads CASSEGQAPLSEQYF. The CDR3 coding sequence is TGTGCCAGCAGTGAAGGCCAGGCACCGCTCTCCGAGCAGTACTTC. The rearrangement uses TRBV2 and TRBJ2-7, with D unresolved. Trimming took off 1 base at V and 6 bases at J, with 16 bases between the two ends. Per germline, CDR1 SNHLY and CDR2 FYNNEI. CDR3 length: 15 residues.

The V call is TRBV7-9, the J call TRBJ1-2, with D uncertain. CDR3 length: 13 amino acids. Trimming cost V 5 bases and J 3 bases, with 10 bases left between them. Germline V gene sequence: CDR1 SEHNR, CDR2 FQNEAQ (reference sequence). The CDR3 protein is CASSRLSDYGYTF. CDR3 DNA: TGTGCCAGCAGCCGACTCAGCGACTATGGCTACACCTTC.

The chain combines TRBV10-3 with TRBJ2-7; 11 bases match TRBD2. V shed 4 bases and J 3 bases; nucleotides not matched to a gene: 8. Germline V gene sequence: CDR1 ENHRY, CDR2 SYGVKD. This CDR3 contains 16 residues. CDR3: CAISVGSGTSGYEQYF. The CDR3 DNA sequence: TGTGCCATCAGTGTGGGGTCCGGGACTAGCGGCTACGAGCAGTACTTC.

V and J are TRBV2 and TRBJ1-6; D remains ambiguous. Trimming took off 6 bases at V and 6 bases at J, with 6 bases between the two ends. CDR1 and CDR2 (germline): SNHLY, FYNNEI. The CDR3 has 12 residues. CDR3 nucleotide sequence: TGTGCCAGCAGCCTACTTAATTCACCCCTCCACTTT. It is translated as CASSLLNSPLHF.

CDR3 in amino acids: CASSQDLGTSGTANTGELFF. CDR3 DNA sequence: TGTGCCAGCAGCCAAGATCTGGGGACTAGCGGGACTGCGAACACCGGGGAGCTGTTTTTT. The V and J genes are TRBV3-1 (or the pseudogene TRBV3-2) and TRBJ2-2, with TRBD2 matching 13 bases. Germline assignment: CDR1 LGHDT and CDR2 YNNKEL (reference sequence). Trimming took 0 bases from V and 0 from J; bases not matched to a gene: 7. This CDR3 has 20 residues.

The V call is TRBV7-3, the J call TRBJ2-3; a weak D match, TRBD2 (5 bases). Germline V gene data show CDR1 as SGHTA and CDR2 as FQGTGA. The ends were cut back, 5 bases at V and 6 bases at J, with 15 bases in the middle. The CDR3 covers 14 residues. CDR3 sequence reads: CASSPGPLADTQYF. CDR3 nucleotides: TGTGCCAGCAGCCCCGGGCCCCTAGCTGATACGCAGTATTTT.

CDR3 sequence: CAISESAGGADTQYF. The CDR3 nucleotides are TGTGCCATCAGTGAGTCGGCGGGGGGCGCAGATACGCAGTATTTT. V usage is TRBV10-3 and J usage is TRBJ2-3; 8 nucleotides agree with TRBD2. J gave up 4 bases and V 0 bases, and 3 bases lay outside the gene matches. The germline V gene has CDR1 ENHRY and CDR2 SYGVKD. The length of the CDR3 is 15 residues.

This sequence joins TRBV3-1 (or the pseudogene TRBV3-2) and TRBJ1-5; TRBD1 aligns across 7 bases. The CDR3 consists of 13 residues. After removal of 4 bases from V and 6 bases from J, the junction contained 3 bases not matched to a gene. CDR1 is LGHDT and CDR2 is YNNKEL in the germline V gene (reference sequence). CDR3 sequence (DNA): TGTGCCAGCAGCCTACAGGGGCTTCAGCCCCAGCATTTT. Its protein product is CASSLQGLQPQHF.

The chain has TRBV24-1 and TRBJ2-2, with D possibly being TRBD1 (6 bases). This CDR3 has 15 amino acids. The V end lost 9 bases, the J end lost 3 bases, and 16 bases lay between the germline ends. Germline V gene data show CDR1 as KGHDR and CDR2 as SFDVKD. In DNA form, the CDR3 reads TGTGCCACCCAGGCCCAACAGGGTCACACCGGGGAGCTGTTTTTT. It codes for CATQAQQGHTGELFF.

CDR3 sequence: CASSRQQGGNSPLHF. CDR3 coding DNA: TGTGCCAGCAGCCGACAGCAGGGGGGAAATTCACCCCTCCACTTT. The rearrangement joins TRBV11-2 to TRBJ1-6; 7 bases are a match to TRBD1. The germline V gene encodes CDR1 SGHAT and CDR2 FQNNGV. The junction had 8 bases not matched to a gene; V was cut back by 5 bases and J by 7 bases. There are 15 residues in the CDR3.

The chain combines TRBV7-8 with TRBJ2-7; a weak D match, TRBD1 (6 bases). The CDR3 is made up of 14 amino acids. Trimming removed 1 base at V and 3 bases at J, with 10 bases between. Germline V lookup: CDR1 SGHVS, CDR2 FQNEAQ. The CDR3 loop reads CASSLDSGHYEQYF. The CDR3 DNA reads as TGTGCCAGCAGCTTAGACTCGGGACACTACGAGCAGTACTTC.

V gene TRBV5-1 combines with J gene TRBJ1-6; D is unresolved. CDR1 and CDR2 from the germline V gene are SGHRS and YFSETQ. The CDR3 is 13 amino acids. V was pared by 3 bases and J by 8 bases, with 9 bases between. The DNA of the CDR3 is TGCGCCAGCAGCTCGCAGGAGGATTCACCCCTCCACTTT. Protein: CASSSQEDSPLHF.

The gene calls are TRBV6-1 and TRBJ2-1; 7 bases map to TRBD1. Germline V CDR1 and CDR2: MNHNS, SASEGT. The CDR3 is 13 residues long. With V trimmed by 3 bases and J by 7 bases, 3 bases remained unmatched. This chain's CDR3 is CASSDLRGNEQFF. CDR3 sequence (DNA): TGTGCCAGCAGTGATCTCAGGGGGAATGAGCAGTTCTTC.